Given below is one TCR beta chain in context. The antigen remains unidentified. Between the trimmed V and J ends, which lost 3 bases and 3 bases, there was a span of 11 bases. The CDR3 has 15 amino acids. CDR1 and CDR2 from the germline V gene are SGHTA and FQGNSA. The sample comes from a study of cytomegalovirus exposure and HLA in healthy donors. Regarding the study as a whole: Segments of the TCR beta V type were, in most cases, productive about 90% or about 30% of the time in an earlier analysis. Presence/absence comparisons presumed near-even sequencing depth among donors.

The study ran its PCR with 60 Vbeta and 13 Jbeta primers. Data came from immunoSEQ multiplex PCR; TCRdb stores just in-frame clones and leaves some out. The sample lists under 200,000 clones, roughly 80% seen once, with 8.5% in the top ten. Material: PBMCs. The chain has TRBV7-2 and TRBJ2-2; D is possibly TRBD1 (5 bases). This clonotype originated in a male donor in good health and CMV-seropositive. This chain's CDR3 is CASSLGQSYTGELFF. The CDR3 nucleotides read TGTGCCAGCAGCTTGGGGCAGAGCTACACCGGGGAGCTGTTTTTT.